This T cell receptor beta chain was captured by sequencing in a study of blood T cell repertoires in COVID-19. Study summary: PBMCs, B-cell-depleted T cells, or T cells provided the cDNA or gDNA that made up the material.

The J segment lost 9 bases and the V segment lost 5 bases, leaving 6 bases of the junction unmatched. This CDR3 is built from 14 residues. Per germline, CDR1 SGHVS and CDR2 FQNEAQ. Residents of about two dozen US areas, aged about 18 to 95 years, made up the participants. Generated by immunoSEQ multiplex PCR, the TCRdb table keeps only in-frame clones and is missing some. This sample carries approximately 210,000 clones, around 90% of them seen once, and the ten largest clones take roughly 14%. The receptor's source is a woman in her forties or fifties with acute COVID-19. V is TRBV7-8 and J is TRBJ2-1; 11 nucleotides align to TRBD2. What was sequenced was PBMCs or T cells enriched from blood (not recorded which). DNA of the CDR3: TGTGCCAGCAGCATGGGACTAGCGGCCCCTGAGCAGTTCTTC. It is translated as CASSMGLAAPEQFF.